The 2 T cell receptor beta chains presented below share a single source sample, sequenced in a study of T cell responses to AZD1222 COVID-19 vaccine (dated by TCRdb to about 2021). Library construction relied on the immunoSEQ multiplex PCR assay. Sourced from immuneACCESS, this table was stored by TCRdb with only in-frame sequences that have V and J called. A share of the clones is absent; for the studies checked, an unresolved V gene accounts for under half, and the remainder has no known explanation. The sample data list roughly 100,000 clones, and 75% to 90% of these were observed just once. Of the sample, 20% is held by the ten largest clones. The time point label, read with the paper, signifies: baseline before first vaccination. Here the sequenced sample was peripheral blood, taken on day 0 of AZD1222 vaccination. These receptors came from an adult in good health.

The rearrangement joins TRBV28 to TRBJ1-1; no reliable D call. The germline V gene encodes CDR1 MDHEN and CDR2 SYDVKM. V was pared by 8 bases and J by 1 base, with 11 bases between. The CDR3 runs 13 residues. The CDR3 DNA follows: TGTGCCAGCGGGAGTGATCCGAACACTGAAGCTTTCTTT. This translates into CASGSDPNTEAFF. Based on the CDR3 plus reference TRBV28 and TRBJ1-1, the full variable domain is DVKVTQSSRYLVKRTGEKVFLECVQDMDHENMFWYRQDPGLGLRLIYFSYDVKMKEKGDIPEGYSVSREKKERFSLILESASTNQTSMYLCASGSDPNTEAFFGQGTRLTVV.

This clone was seen a single time. The chain employs TRBV9 and TRBJ2-7; D perhaps matches TRBD2 (6 bases). There are 14 residues in the CDR3. Looked up from germline, CDR1 is SGDLS and CDR2 is YYNGEE. Trimming cost V 0 bases and J 4 bases, with 11 bases left between them. This chain's CDR3 is CASSVGGEGYEQYF. CDR3 nucleotides: TGTGCCAGCAGCGTAGGGGGGGAAGGTTACGAGCAGTACTTC.